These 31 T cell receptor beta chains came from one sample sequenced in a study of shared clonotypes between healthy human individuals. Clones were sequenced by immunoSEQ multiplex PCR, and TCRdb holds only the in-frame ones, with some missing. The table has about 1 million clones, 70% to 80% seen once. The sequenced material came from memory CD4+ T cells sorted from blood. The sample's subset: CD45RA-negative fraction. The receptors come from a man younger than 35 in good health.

The chain's CDR3 is CASSRYRTGQETQYF. In nucleotides, the CDR3 is TGTGCCAGCAGCCGATACCGGACAGGGCAAGAGACCCAGTACTTC. The chain combines TRBV6-5 with TRBJ2-5, with 8 bases that match TRBD1. The CDR3 has 15 amino acids. Unmatched junction bases numbered 8, after V lost 6 bases and J lost 2 bases. Per germline, CDR1 MNHEY and CDR2 SVGAGI.

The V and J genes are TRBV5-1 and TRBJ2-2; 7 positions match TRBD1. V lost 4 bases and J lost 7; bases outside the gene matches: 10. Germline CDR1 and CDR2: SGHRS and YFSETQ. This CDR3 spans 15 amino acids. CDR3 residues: CASSRTGDRGGELFF. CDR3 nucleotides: TGCGCCAGCAGCAGAACAGGGGATCGCGGCGGGGAGCTGTTTTTT. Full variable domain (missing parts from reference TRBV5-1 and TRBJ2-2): KAGVTQTPRYLIKTRGQQVTLSCSPISGHRSVSWYQQTPGQGLQFLFEYFSETQRNKGNFPGRFSGRQFSNSRSEMNVSTLELGDSALYLCASSRTGDRGGELFFGEGSRLTVL.

CDR3 amino acids: CASSPRPELDYGYTF. CDR3 DNA: TGTGCCAGCTCACCACGGCCCGAGCTCGACTATGGCTACACCTTC. This rearrangement joins TRBV18 to TRBJ1-2, with no clear D. Germline-derived CDR1 and CDR2 are KGHSH and LQKENI. Trimming cost V 1 base and J 3 bases, with 12 bases left between them. There are 15 residues in the CDR3.

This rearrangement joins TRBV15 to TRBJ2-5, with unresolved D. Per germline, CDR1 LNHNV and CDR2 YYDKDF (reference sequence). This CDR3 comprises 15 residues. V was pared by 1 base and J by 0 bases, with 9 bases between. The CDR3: CATSRVGGNQETQYF. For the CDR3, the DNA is TGTGCCACCAGCAGAGTGGGCGGTAACCAAGAGACCCAGTACTTC.

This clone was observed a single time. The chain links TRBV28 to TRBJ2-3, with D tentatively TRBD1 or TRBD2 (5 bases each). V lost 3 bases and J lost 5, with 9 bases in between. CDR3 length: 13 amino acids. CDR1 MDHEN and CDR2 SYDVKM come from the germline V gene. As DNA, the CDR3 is TGTGCCAGCAGTTTCGGGGCCGTAGATACGCAGTATTTT. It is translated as CASSFGAVDTQYF.

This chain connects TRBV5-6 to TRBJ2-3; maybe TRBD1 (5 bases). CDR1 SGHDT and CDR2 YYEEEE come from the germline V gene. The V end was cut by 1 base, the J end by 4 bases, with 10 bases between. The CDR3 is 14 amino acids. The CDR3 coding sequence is TGTGCCAGCAGCTTGAAAGGGGTCGCAGATACGCAGTATTTT. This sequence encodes CASSLKGVADTQYF.

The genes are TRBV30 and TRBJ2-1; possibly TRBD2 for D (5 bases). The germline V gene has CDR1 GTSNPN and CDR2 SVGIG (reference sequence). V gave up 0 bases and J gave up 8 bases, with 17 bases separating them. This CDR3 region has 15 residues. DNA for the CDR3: TGTGCCTGGAGTGTAAATGCTGGGAGTTGGGATGAGCAGTTCTTC. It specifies CAWSVNAGSWDEQFF.

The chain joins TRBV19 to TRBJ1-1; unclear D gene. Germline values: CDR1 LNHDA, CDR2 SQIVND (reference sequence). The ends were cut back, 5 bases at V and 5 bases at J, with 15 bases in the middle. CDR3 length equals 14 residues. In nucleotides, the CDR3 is TGTGCCAGTAGTCCAGACACTAAGGGAACTGAAGCTTTCTTT. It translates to CASSPDTKGTEAFF.

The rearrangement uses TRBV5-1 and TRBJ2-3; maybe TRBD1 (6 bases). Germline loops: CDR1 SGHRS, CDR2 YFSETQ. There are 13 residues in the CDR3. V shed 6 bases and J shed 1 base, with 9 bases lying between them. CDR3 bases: TGCGCCAGCACAAACAGGGGCACAGATACGCAGTATTTT. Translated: CASTNRGTDTQYF.

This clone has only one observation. The CDR3 nucleotides are TGTGCCAGCAGCCCAGGGTTTAAGCCGGTGAACACTGAAGCTTTCTTT. This translates into CASSPGFKPVNTEAFF. The chain has TRBV14 and TRBJ1-1, with D perhaps TRBD1 (5 bases). Germline CDR1 and CDR2: SGHDN and FVKESK. The CDR3 consists of 16 residues. Trimming removed 4 bases from V and 0 bases from J, with 15 bases in between.

CDR3 loop: CASLKGGFSYEQYF. CDR3 nucleotide sequence: TGTGCCAGCCTTAAAGGGGGGTTTTCCTACGAGCAGTACTTC. This chain connects TRBV6-1 to TRBJ2-7; the D gene could be TRBD1 or TRBD2 (6 bases each). CDR3 length equals 14 residues. Germline lookup yields CDR1 MNHNS and CDR2 SASEGT. V lost 8 bases and J 1 base, leaving 15 bases between the germline ends.

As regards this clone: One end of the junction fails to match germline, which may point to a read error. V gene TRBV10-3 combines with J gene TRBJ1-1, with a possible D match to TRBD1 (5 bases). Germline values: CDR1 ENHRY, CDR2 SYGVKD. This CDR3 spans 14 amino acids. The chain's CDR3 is CVISRGPDNPEAFF. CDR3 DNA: TGTGTCATCAGCAGAGGCCCGGACAACCCTGAAGCTTTCTTT.

CDR3 sequence reads: CASSLETIERGAFF. The CDR3 region has the DNA TGTGCCAGCAGCTTAGAGACAATTGAACGGGGAGCTTTCTTT. This chain connects TRBV7-8 to TRBJ1-1; D ambiguous. This CDR3 has 14 amino acids. V lost 1 base to trimming and J lost 10 bases, with 16 bases between them. Germline CDR1 and CDR2: SGHVS and FQNEAQ.

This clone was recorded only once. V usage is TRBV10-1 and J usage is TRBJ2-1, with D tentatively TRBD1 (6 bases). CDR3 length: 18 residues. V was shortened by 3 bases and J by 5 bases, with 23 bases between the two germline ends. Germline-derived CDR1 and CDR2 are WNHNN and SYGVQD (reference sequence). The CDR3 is CASSDNALGTSGHNEQFF. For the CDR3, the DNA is TGCGCCAGCAGTGACAACGCACTCGGGACAAGCGGCCACAATGAGCAGTTCTTC.

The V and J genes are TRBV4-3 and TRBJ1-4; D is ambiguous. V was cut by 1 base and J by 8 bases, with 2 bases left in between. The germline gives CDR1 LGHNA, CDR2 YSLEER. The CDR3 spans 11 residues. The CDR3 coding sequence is TGCGCCAGCAGCCAAGGAGAAAAACTGTTTTTT. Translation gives CASSQGEKLFF.

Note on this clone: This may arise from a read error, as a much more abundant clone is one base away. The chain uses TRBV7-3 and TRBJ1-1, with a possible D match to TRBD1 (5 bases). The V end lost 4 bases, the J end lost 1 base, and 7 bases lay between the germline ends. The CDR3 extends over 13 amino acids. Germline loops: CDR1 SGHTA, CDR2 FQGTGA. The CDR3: CASSYDRNTEAFF. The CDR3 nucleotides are TGTGCCAGCAGCTATGACAGGAACACTGAAGCTTTCTTT. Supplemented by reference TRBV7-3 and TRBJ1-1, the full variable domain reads GAGVSQTPSNKVTEKGKYVELRCDPISGHTALYWYRQSLGQGPEFLIYFQGTGAADDSGLPNDRFFAVRPEGSVSTLKIQRTERGDSAVYLCASSYDRNTEAFFGQGTRLTVV.

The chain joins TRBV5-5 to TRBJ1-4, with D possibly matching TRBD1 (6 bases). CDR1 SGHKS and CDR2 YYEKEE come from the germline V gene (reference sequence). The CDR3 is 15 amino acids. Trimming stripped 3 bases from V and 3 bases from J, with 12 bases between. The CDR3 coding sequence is TGTGCCAGCAGCTCCACAGGGTGGGCTAATGAAAAACTGTTTTTT. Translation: CASSSTGWANEKLFF.

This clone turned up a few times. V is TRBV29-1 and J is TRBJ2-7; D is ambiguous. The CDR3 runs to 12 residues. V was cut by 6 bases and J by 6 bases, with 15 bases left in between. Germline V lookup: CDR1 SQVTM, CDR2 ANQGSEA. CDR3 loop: CSVGGGWREQYF. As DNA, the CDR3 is TGCAGCGTGGGTGGTGGGTGGCGCGAGCAGTACTTC.

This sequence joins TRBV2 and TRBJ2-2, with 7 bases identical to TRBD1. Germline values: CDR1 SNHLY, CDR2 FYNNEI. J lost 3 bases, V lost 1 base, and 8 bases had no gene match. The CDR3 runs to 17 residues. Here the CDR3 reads CASSEVTGIRYTGELFF. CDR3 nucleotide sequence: TGTGCCAGCAGTGAAGTGACAGGGATCCGGTACACCGGGGAGCTGTTTTTT.

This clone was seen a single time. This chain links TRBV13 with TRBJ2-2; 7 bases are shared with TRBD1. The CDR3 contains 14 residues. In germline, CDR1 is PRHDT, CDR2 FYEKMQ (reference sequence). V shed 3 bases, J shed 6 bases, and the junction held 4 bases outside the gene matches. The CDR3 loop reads CASSFDRAAGELFF. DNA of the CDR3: TGTGCCAGCAGCTTCGACAGGGCTGCCGGGGAGCTGTTTTTT.

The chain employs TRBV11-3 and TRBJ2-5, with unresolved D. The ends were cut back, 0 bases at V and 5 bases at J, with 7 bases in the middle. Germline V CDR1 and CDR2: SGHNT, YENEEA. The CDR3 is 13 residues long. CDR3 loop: CASSLDLYETQYF. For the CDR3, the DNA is TGTGCCAGCAGCTTAGATTTGTATGAGACCCAGTACTTC.

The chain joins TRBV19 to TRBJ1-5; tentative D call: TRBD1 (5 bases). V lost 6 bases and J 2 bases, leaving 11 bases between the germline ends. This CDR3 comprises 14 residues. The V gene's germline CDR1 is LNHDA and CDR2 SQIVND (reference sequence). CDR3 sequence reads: CASRQAGGNQPQHF. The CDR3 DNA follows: TGTGCCAGTAGACAGGCAGGCGGCAATCAGCCCCAGCATTTT.

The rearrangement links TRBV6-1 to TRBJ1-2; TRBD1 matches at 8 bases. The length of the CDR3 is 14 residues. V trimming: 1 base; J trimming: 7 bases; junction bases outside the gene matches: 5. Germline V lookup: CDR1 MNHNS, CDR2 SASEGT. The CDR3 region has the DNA TGTGCCAGCAGTGAAGGGACAGGGTTTATTGGCTACACCTTC. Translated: CASSEGTGFIGYTF.

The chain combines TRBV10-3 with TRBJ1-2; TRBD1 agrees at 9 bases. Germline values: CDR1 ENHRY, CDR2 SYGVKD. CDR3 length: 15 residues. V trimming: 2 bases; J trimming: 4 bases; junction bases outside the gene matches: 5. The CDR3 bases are TGTGCCATCAGTGAGAACAGGGGGCGATCCTATGGCTACACCTTC. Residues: CAISENRGRSYGYTF.

DNA of the CDR3: TGTGCCAGCGACACTAGCTTAGTAAATACGCAGTATTTT. It specifies CASDTSLVNTQYF. The V and J genes are TRBV2 and TRBJ2-3; perhaps TRBD2 as D (6 bases). Germline-derived CDR1 and CDR2 are SNHLY and FYNNEI. V was cut by 8 bases and J by 7 bases, with 16 bases left in between. This CDR3 is 13 amino acids long.

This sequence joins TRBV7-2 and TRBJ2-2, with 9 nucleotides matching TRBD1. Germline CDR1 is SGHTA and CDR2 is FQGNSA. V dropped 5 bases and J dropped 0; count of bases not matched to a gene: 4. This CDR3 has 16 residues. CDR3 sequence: CASSQDRGSNTGELFF. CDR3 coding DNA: TGTGCCAGCAGCCAGGACAGGGGCTCGAACACCGGGGAGCTGTTTTTT.

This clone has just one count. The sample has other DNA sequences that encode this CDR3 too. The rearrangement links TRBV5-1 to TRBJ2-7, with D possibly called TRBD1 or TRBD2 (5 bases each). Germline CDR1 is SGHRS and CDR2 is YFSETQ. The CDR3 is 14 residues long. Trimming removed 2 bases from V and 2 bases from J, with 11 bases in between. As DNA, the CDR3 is TGCGCCAGCAGCTTATCCGGGACGCCCTACGAGCAGTACTTC. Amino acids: CASSLSGTPYEQYF.

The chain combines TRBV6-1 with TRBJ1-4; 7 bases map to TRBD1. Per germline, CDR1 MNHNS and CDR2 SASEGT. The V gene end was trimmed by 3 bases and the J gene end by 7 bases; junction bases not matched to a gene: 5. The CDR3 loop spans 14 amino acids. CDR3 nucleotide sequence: TGTGCCAGCAGTGAGAGGGGGCCTTTTGAAAAACTGTTTTTT. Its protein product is CASSERGPFEKLFF.

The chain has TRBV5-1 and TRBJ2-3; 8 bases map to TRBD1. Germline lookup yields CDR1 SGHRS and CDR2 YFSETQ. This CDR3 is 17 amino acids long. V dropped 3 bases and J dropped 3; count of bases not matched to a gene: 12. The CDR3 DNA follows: TGCGCCAGCAGCTGGGGAACCTCGGGACAGGAGACAGATACGCAGTATTTT. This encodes CASSWGTSGQETDTQYF.

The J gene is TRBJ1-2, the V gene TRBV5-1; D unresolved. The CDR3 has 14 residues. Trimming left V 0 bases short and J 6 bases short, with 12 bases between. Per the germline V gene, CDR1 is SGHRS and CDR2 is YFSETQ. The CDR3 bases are TGCGCCAGCAGCTTGGTGTCCAGCGTAGATGGCTACACCTTC. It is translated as CASSLVSSVDGYTF.

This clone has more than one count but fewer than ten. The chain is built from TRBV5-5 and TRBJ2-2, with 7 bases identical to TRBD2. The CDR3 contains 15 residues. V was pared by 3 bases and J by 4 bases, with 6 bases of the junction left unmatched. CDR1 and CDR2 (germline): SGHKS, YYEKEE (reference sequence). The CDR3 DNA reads TGTGCCAGCAGCTGGACTAGTGGGGCCACCGGGGAGCTGTTTTTT. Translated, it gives CASSWTSGATGELFF.